Listed here are 18 T cell receptor beta chains from one sample, sequenced in a study of OX40 agonist ivuxolimab in advanced cancers. Clones were sequenced by immunoSEQ multiplex PCR, and TCRdb holds only the in-frame ones, with some missing. The table lists some 60,000 clones, 90% to 95% of them singletons. Source: CD4+ or CD8+ T cells sorted from blood, taken in a trial of the OX40 agonist ivuxolimab. These receptors were collected from an adult with an advanced solid tumor such as melanoma, head and neck, liver or kidney cancer.

This chain uses TRBV27 with TRBJ2-1; TRBD1 might be the D (5 bases). The length of the CDR3 is 15 residues. Germline V gene lookup returns CDR1 MNHEY and CDR2 SMNVEV (reference sequence). V gave up 3 bases and J gave up 3 bases, with 12 bases separating them. The CDR3 loop reads CASSFQAGNYNEQFF. CDR3 DNA: TGTGCCAGCAGTTTTCAGGCAGGGAACTACAATGAGCAGTTCTTC.

The genes are TRBV5-4 and TRBJ1-2, with TRBD1 matching 8 bases. V shed 5 bases and J 4 bases; nucleotides not matched to a gene: 4. This CDR3 contains 13 residues. Germline loops: CDR1 SGHNT, CDR2 YYREEE (reference sequence). CDR3 in DNA: TGTGCCAGCAGATCAACAGGGGGCTATGGCTACACCTTC. Protein product: CASRSTGGYGYTF.

The J gene is TRBJ2-1, the V gene TRBV6-1, with TRBD2 matching over 11 bases. V trimming: 1 base; J trimming: 7 bases; junction bases outside the gene matches: 3. Germline V gene lookup returns CDR1 MNHNS and CDR2 SASEGT. The CDR3 consists of 15 residues. CDR3 sequence: CASSEDPSGGNEQFF. The CDR3 bases are TGTGCCAGCAGTGAAGATCCTAGCGGGGGGAATGAGCAGTTCTTC.

The chain joins TRBV7-9 to TRBJ1-2, with 8 bases identical to TRBD1. Germline loops: CDR1 SEHNR, CDR2 FQNEAQ (reference sequence). The V gene end was trimmed by 4 bases and the J gene end by 8 bases; junction bases not matched to a gene: 6. The CDR3 covers 13 residues. The CDR3 reads CASSWTGSGGYTF. The CDR3 DNA sequence: TGTGCCAGCAGCTGGACAGGGTCCGGAGGCTACACCTTC.

The V and J genes are TRBV19 and TRBJ2-1, with D tentatively TRBD2 (6 bases). V lost 7 bases to trimming and J lost 6 bases, with 13 bases between them. CDR1 and CDR2 from the germline V gene are LNHDA and SQIVND (reference sequence). This CDR3 has 13 amino acids. CDR3 nucleotides: TGTGCCAGTACCACGGGGGAGGTCAATGAGCAGTTCTTC. This translates into CASTTGEVNEQFF.

The V call is TRBV6-5, the J call TRBJ2-1, with TRBD1 matching over 7 bases. With 0 bases clipped from V and 2 bases from J, the junction kept 4 bases outside the gene matches. The germline V gene encodes CDR1 MNHEY and CDR2 SVGAGI. CDR3 length equals 16 residues. Here the CDR3 reads CASSYSWQGAYNEQFF. Here the CDR3 DNA reads TGTGCCAGCAGTTACTCTTGGCAGGGGGCCTACAATGAGCAGTTCTTC.

The genes are TRBV27 and TRBJ1-2, with 7 positions matching TRBD1. Germline-derived CDR1 and CDR2 are MNHEY and SMNVEV (reference sequence). The J segment lost 6 bases and the V segment lost 2 bases, leaving 0 bases of the junction unmatched. The CDR3 sequence is 12 residues long. This CDR3 reads CASSLTGDGYTF. The DNA of the CDR3 is TGTGCCAGCAGTTTAACAGGGGATGGCTACACCTTC.

V usage is TRBV6-5 and J usage is TRBJ2-7, with TRBD1 identical over 9 bases. Germline-derived CDR1 and CDR2 are MNHEY and SVGAGI. The CDR3 runs to 14 residues. V dropped 4 bases and J dropped 5; count of bases not matched to a gene: 6. Here the CDR3 reads CASSSPTGGDEQYF. CDR3 DNA sequence: TGTGCCAGCAGTTCTCCGACAGGGGGAGACGAGCAGTACTTC.

This clone was counted once. This chain connects TRBV11-2 to TRBJ2-3; D unresolved. In germline, CDR1 is SGHAT, CDR2 FQNNGV. V was trimmed by 6 bases and J by 1 base, leaving 17 bases between them. This CDR3 has 16 amino acids. CDR3 nucleotide sequence: TGTGCCAGCAGACTCGGAACAGCAGGAGGCACAGATACGCAGTATTTT. Its translation is CASRLGTAGGTDTQYF.

The rearrangement joins TRBV5-1 to TRBJ2-7, with unresolved D. CDR1 and CDR2 from the germline V gene are SGHRS and YFSETQ. V gave up 4 bases and J gave up 6 bases, with 14 bases separating them. This CDR3 is built from 13 residues. The CDR3 spells CASSQTIGVEQYF. CDR3 coding DNA: TGCGCCAGCAGCCAAACCATTGGGGTCGAGCAGTACTTC. The variable domain in full, completed from reference TRBV5-1 and TRBJ2-7, reads KAGVTQTPRYLIKTRGQQVTLSCSPISGHRSVSWYQQTPGQGLQFLFEYFSETQRNKGNFPGRFSGRQFSNSRSEMNVSTLELGDSALYLCASSQTIGVEQYFGPGTRLTVT.

The rearrangement uses TRBV7-2 and TRBJ2-4; 10 positions match TRBD1. CDR1 is SGHTA, CDR2 FQGNSA, per germline. The V and J ends lost 8 bases and 4 bases, in that order; junction bases with no gene match: 14. The length of the CDR3 is 17 residues. In nucleotides, the CDR3 is TGTGCCAGCCTCGACGGAACGACAGGGGGCCCAAAAAACATTCAGTACTTC. Protein product: CASLDGTTGGPKNIQYF.

V is TRBV23-1 and J is TRBJ1-1; D may be TRBD1 (5 bases). TRBV23-1 has ORF status, its function being uncertain. The CDR3 length is 20 residues. Between the trimmed V and J ends, which lost 2 bases and 0 bases, there was a span of 25 bases. In DNA, the CDR3 is TGCGCCAGCAGTCAAGGGGGAAAGGCAATCGAAAAGACTATGAACACTGAAGCTTTCTTT. Amino acid sequence: CASSQGGKAIEKTMNTEAFF.

The V gene is TRBV2, the J gene TRBJ2-2; D is uncertain. The V end was cut by 2 bases, the J end by 7 bases, with 8 bases between. The CDR3 length is 13 residues. CDR1 is SNHLY, CDR2 FYNNEI, per germline. The CDR3 is CASSELGGGELFF. The CDR3 DNA sequence: TGTGCCAGCAGTGAATTAGGTGGCGGGGAGCTGTTTTTT.

The V and J genes are TRBV18 and TRBJ1-2, with TRBD1 matching 7 bases. V gave up 10 bases and J gave up 5 bases; unmatched junction bases: 16. CDR3 length: 15 residues. The germline gives CDR1 KGHSH, CDR2 LQKENI. The CDR3, as DNA: TGTGCCACCTACGGGACAGAGCTAGAGTTTTATGGCTACACCTTC. This encodes CATYGTELEFYGYTF.

The chain combines TRBV6-1 with TRBJ2-5; perhaps TRBD2 as D (5 bases). The end of the DNA fits TRBJ2-7 better, so the J call may be wrong. Germline-derived CDR1 and CDR2 are MNHNS and SASEGT. This CDR3 has 15 amino acids. As DNA, the CDR3 is TGTGCCAGCAGTGAAGACGGACTGTCCCCCTACGAGCAGTACTTC. Its translation is CASSEDGLSPYEQYF.

V is TRBV15 and J is TRBJ2-1, with D perhaps TRBD1 or TRBD2 (6 bases each). The CDR3 contains 15 residues. Looked up from germline, CDR1 is LNHNV and CDR2 is YYDKDF (reference sequence). V was clipped by 3 bases and J by 6 bases, with 15 bases between them. The DNA for the CDR3 is TGTGCCACCAGCAGGGATCGGGGGCGGTCCAATGAGCAGTTCTTC. This gives the protein CATSRDRGRSNEQFF.

This sequence joins TRBV19 and TRBJ1-2; D is uncertain. Trimming removed 3 bases from V and 2 bases from J, with 13 bases in between. This CDR3 region has 15 residues. CDR1 LNHDA and CDR2 SQIVND come from the germline V gene (reference sequence). The CDR3 spells CASSMADIINYGYTF. CDR3 sequence (DNA): TGTGCCAGTAGTATGGCAGATATTATAAACTATGGCTACACCTTC.

Details on this clone: The junction shows a germline mismatch at one end, possibly a read error. The chain links TRBV12-5 to TRBJ1-5; tentative D call: TRBD1 (6 bases). The CDR3 totals 16 residues. Germline CDR1 and CDR2: LGHNT and FRNRAP. CDR3 coding DNA: TGTGCTAGTAGTTTCTTGACAGGTCGTAGCAATCAGCCCCAGCATTTT. Translated: CASSFLTGRSNQPQHF.